This is a list of T cell receptor beta chains from one sample in a study of naive and memory T cell subsets. TCRdb passed the UMI-ligation and nested PCR reads through MiXCR, listing each CDR3 protein once. Found here are some 16,000 distinct CDR3 sequences, about 9% of them singletons; the top ten hold 20% to 25%. Sequenced: central memory CD8+ T cells from blood. The receptors stem from a human donor in good health. CDR3s include the opening cysteine and the closing phenylalanine or tryptophan. D genes are given only for firm matches. Expanded clones are given a class, and other clones once, few, many or no size at all.

J gene	clone size	CDR3 length	D gene	V gene	CDR3 DNA	CDR3 protein
TRBJ1-4	many	14	NA	TRBV2	TGTGCCAGCAGGGGGACATCCCTGACCGGAAAACTGTTTTTT	CASRGTSLTGKLFF
TRBJ1-4	NA	12	NA	TRBV29-1	TGCAGCGTTGAGGGGGATGGGAGCAAACTGTTTTTT	CSVEGDGSKLFF
TRBJ1-5	many	16	NA	TRBV4-3	TGCGCCAGCAGCCAAGATAGGAAGGGCGCAGCTCAGCCCCAGCATTTT	CASSQDRKGAAQPQHF
TRBJ2-7	NA	16	TRBD2	TRBV4-1	TGCGCCAGCAGCGAAGGACTTAGCGGGAGGGCCGACGAGCAGTACTTC	CASSEGLSGRADEQYF
TRBJ2-7	many	15	NA	TRBV20-1	TGCAGTGCTAGAGTCCAGTCTTCACCTAAATACGAGCAGTACTTC	CSARVQSSPKYEQYF
TRBJ2-1	many	11	NA	TRBV19	TGTGCCAGTTCTAGCTACAATGAGCAGTTCTTC	CASSSYNEQFF
TRBJ1-5	few	13	TRBD1	TRBV29-1	TGCAGCGCATCACAGGGGGCGGGTCGGCCCCAGCATTTT	CSASQGAGRPQHF
TRBJ2-1	NA	15	TRBD1	TRBV19	TGTGCCAGCGGCAATACACAGGGGGCGAGAAATGAGCAGTTCTTC	CASGNTQGARNEQFF
TRBJ2-7	many	16	NA	TRBV4-3	TGCGCCAGCAGCCAAGTGTATGCCGGAGACTACTACGAGCAGTACTTC	CASSQVYAGDYYEQYF
TRBJ2-7	many	11	NA	TRBV6-2/TRBV6-3	TGTGCCAGCACTAGCGCGTACGAGCAGTACTTC	CASTSAYEQYF
TRBJ2-1	many	15	TRBD2	TRBV4-2	TGTGCCAGCAGCCAAGAAGCGGGGGGGTACAATGAGCAGTTCTTC	CASSQEAGGYNEQFF
TRBJ1-2	NA	13	NA	TRBV5-5	TGTGCCAGCAGCTCACAGGGAAGGGAGGGCTACACCTTC	CASSSQGREGYTF
TRBJ2-3	NA	16	TRBD2	TRBV20-1	TGCAGTGCTACGAATCTAGCGGGAGGGCCGGGAGATACGCAGTATTTT	CSATNLAGGPGDTQYF
TRBJ1-2	many	13	NA	TRBV6-1	TGTGCCAGCAGTGTGGAGGGGAACTATGGCTACACCTTC	CASSVEGNYGYTF
TRBJ1-5	NA	15	NA	TRBV6-5	TGTGCCAGCAGTTACTCTACAGCCCCCAATCAGCCCCAGCATTTT	CASSYSTAPNQPQHF
TRBJ1-2	many	16	NA	TRBV2	TGTGCCAGCGGGCCCGAGACGAGGGGAGGGACCTATGGCTACACCTTC	CASGPETRGGTYGYTF
TRBJ2-1	medium-sized	14	TRBD1	TRBV20-1	TGCAGTGCTATCGGGGACAGGGACTACAATGAGCAGTTCTTC	CSAIGDRDYNEQFF
TRBJ2-3	many	14	NA	TRBV6-4	TGTGCCAGCAGTGACTCGGGGGCCACAGATACGCAGTATTTT	CASSDSGATDTQYF
TRBJ2-7	many	15	NA	TRBV4-3	TGCGCCAGCAGCCAAGAAAGGTCTGTCCAGTACGAGCAGTACTTC	CASSQERSVQYEQYF
TRBJ2-7	many	15	NA	TRBV4-2	TGTGCCAGCAGCCAAGGCCAGGGACCTTCCTACGAGCAGTACTTC	CASSQGQGPSYEQYF
TRBJ2-3	many	16	NA	TRBV13	TGTGCCAGCAGCTTAGGAGACAGCGCGATCACAGATACGCAGTATTTT	CASSLGDSAITDTQYF
TRBJ2-7	many	13	TRBD1	TRBV20-1	TGCAGTGCGCCTGACAGGGAATTCCACGAGCAGTACTTC	CSAPDREFHEQYF
TRBJ2-3	NA	17	TRBD2	TRBV9	TGTGCCAGCAGCGCACTACTCCTAGCGGGGGAGACAGATACGCAGTATTTT	CASSALLLAGETDTQYF
TRBJ2-3	NA	16	TRBD2	TRBV3-1	TGTGCCAGCAGCCCCGGGGTAGCGGGAGGTGTGGATACGCAGTATTTT	CASSPGVAGGVDTQYF
TRBJ1-3	many	15	NA	TRBV5-1	TGCGCCAGCAGCTTGGTTCGGTACTCTGGAAACACCATATATTTT	CASSLVRYSGNTIYF
TRBJ2-7	many	16	NA	TRBV4-3	TGCGCCAGCAGCCAAGATCTAACGGGAGTAAGCTACGAGCAGTACTTC	CASSQDLTGVSYEQYF
TRBJ2-7	medium-sized	14	NA	TRBV7-9	TGTGCCAGCAGCTTAGCCCACGAAACTTACGAGCAGTACTTC	CASSLAHETYEQYF
TRBJ2-1	many	13	NA	TRBV4-3	TGCGCCAGCAGCCAATTTAGGGGGGATGAGCAGTTCTTC	CASSQFRGDEQFF
TRBJ2-2	large	14	NA	TRBV4-2	TGTGCCAGCAGCCAAGAGGGTAGCGCCGGGGAGCTGTTTTTT	CASSQEGSAGELFF
TRBJ2-7	NA	16	NA	TRBV23-1	TGCGCCAGCAGTCAAGATCATGCCCAGGGATCCTACGAGCAGTACTTC	CASSQDHAQGSYEQYF
TRBJ2-7	few	14	TRBD2	TRBV28	TGTGCCAGCAGCCTGATAGCGGGAGGTGACGAGCAGTACTTC	CASSLIAGGDEQYF
TRBJ2-7	NA	14	NA	TRBV6-1	TGTGCCAGCAGTGAATGGAGGAGTGGGTACGAGCAGTACTTC	CASSEWRSGYEQYF
TRBJ2-3	few	14	TRBD2	TRBV6-2/TRBV6-3	TGTGCCTCTCGGACTAGCGGCGACACAGATACGCAGTATTTT	CASRTSGDTDTQYF